This T cell receptor (beta chain) appears in the sequencing data of a study of blood T cell repertoires in COVID-19. Whole-study context: Specimens from acute and convalescent COVID-19 originated in the United States, Italy and Spain.

Per the authors' pipeline: By means of reference gene primer amplification, nucleated cell counts were estimated. TCRdb's table, derived via immunoSEQ multiplex PCR, lists solely in-frame clones and lacks some. The V and J calls and the clone size are those of that table, but D and trimming were determined from the DNA. The repertoire holds around 30,000 clones, with approximately 88% as singletons. The germline V gene has CDR1 SGHNT and CDR2 YYREEE (reference sequence). V gave up 4 bases and J gave up 6 bases; unmatched junction bases: 7. The CDR3 loop spans 13 amino acids. The sample consisted of peripheral blood. The clonotype was recovered from a man between 65 and 85 years old with active COVID-19. The V and J genes are TRBV5-4 and TRBJ2-7, with 7 positions matching TRBD2. The CDR3 DNA is TGTGCCAGCAGCCCCCGATTAGCGGGCGAGCAGTACTTC. This codes for CASSPRLAGEQYF.